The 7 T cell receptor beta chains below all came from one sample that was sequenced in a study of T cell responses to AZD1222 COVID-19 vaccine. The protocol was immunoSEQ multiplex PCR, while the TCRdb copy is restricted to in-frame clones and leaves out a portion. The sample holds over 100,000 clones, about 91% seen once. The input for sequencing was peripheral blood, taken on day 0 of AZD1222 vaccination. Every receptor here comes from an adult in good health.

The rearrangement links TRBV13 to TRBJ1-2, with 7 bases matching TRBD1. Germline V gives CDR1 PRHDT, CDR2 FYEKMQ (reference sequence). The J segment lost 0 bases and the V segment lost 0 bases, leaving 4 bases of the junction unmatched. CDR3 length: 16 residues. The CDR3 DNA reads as TGTGCCAGCAGCTTAGGGACAGGGCAGACTAACTATGGCTACACCTTC. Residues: CASSLGTGQTNYGYTF.

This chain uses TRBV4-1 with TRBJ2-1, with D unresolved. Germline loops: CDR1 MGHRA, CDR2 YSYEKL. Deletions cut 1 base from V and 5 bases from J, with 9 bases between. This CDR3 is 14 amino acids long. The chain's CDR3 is CASSQVWKDNEQFF. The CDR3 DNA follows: TGCGCCAGCAGCCAAGTCTGGAAGGACAATGAGCAGTTCTTC.

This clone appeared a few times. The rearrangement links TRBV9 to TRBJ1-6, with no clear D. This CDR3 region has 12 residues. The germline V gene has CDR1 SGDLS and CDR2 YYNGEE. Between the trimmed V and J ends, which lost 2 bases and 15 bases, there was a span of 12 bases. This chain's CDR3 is CASSVGEGLLHF. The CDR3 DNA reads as TGTGCCAGCAGCGTCGGCGAAGGACTCCTCCACTTT.

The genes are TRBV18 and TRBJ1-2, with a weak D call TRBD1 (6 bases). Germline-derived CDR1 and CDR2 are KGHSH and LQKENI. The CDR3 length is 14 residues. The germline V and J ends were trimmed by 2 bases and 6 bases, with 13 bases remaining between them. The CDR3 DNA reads TGTGCCAGCTCACCAGGCGGGGGCAGAGATGGCTACACCTTC. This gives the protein CASSPGGGRDGYTF.

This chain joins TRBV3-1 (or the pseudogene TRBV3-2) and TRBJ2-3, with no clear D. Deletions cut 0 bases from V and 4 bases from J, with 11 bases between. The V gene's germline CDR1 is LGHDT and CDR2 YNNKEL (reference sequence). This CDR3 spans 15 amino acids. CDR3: CASSQDNREADTQYF. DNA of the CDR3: TGTGCCAGCAGCCAAGATAATAGAGAAGCAGATACGCAGTATTTT.

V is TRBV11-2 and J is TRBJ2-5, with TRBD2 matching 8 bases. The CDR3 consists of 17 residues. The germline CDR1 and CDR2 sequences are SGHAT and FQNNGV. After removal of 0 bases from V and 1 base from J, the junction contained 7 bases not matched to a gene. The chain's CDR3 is CASSLDSPGTSQETQYF. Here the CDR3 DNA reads TGTGCCAGCAGCTTAGATTCCCCCGGGACTAGCCAAGAGACCCAGTACTTC.

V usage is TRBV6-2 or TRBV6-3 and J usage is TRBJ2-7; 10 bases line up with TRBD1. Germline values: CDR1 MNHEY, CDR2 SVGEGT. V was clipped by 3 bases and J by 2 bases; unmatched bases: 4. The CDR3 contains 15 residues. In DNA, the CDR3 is TGTGCCAGCAGTTATGCTGGGACAGGGGCCTACGAGCAGTACTTC. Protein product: CASSYAGTGAYEQYF.